Following are 3 T cell receptor beta chains from one sample sequenced in a study of cytomegalovirus exposure and HLA in healthy donors. Use of 60 Vbeta and 13 Jbeta primers characterized the PCR. The repertoire was sequenced with immunoSEQ multiplex PCR; TCRdb's copy has only in-frame clones and lacks some. The sample contains 85,000 to 100,000 clones, more than 60% of which appear only once. The specimen sequenced was PBMCs. These receptors were obtained from a man in his fifties in good health and CMV-seropositive.

The V call is TRBV6-5, the J call TRBJ2-1; TRBD2 matches 8 bases. The CDR3 totals 15 residues. Germline CDR1 and CDR2: MNHEY and SVGAGI. The junction had 10 bases not matched to a gene; V was cut back by 6 bases and J by 6 bases. The CDR3 reads CASSSGPGGGNEQFF. Here the CDR3 DNA reads TGTGCCAGCAGCTCCGGCCCGGGGGGGGGCAATGAGCAGTTCTTC.

This rearrangement joins TRBV5-8 to TRBJ2-7; D call uncertain. The CDR3 length is 11 residues. Trimming removed 0 bases at V and 6 bases at J, with 4 bases between. Germline CDR1 reads SGHTS; CDR2 reads YDEGEE. The CDR3 protein is CASSLVAEQYF. For the CDR3, the DNA is TGTGCCAGCAGCTTGGTGGCCGAGCAGTACTTC.

V gene TRBV5-1 combines with J gene TRBJ2-7; 9 bases align to TRBD1. Per the germline V gene, CDR1 is SGHRS and CDR2 is YFSETQ. The junction had 11 bases not matched to a gene; V was cut back by 1 base and J by 6 bases. CDR3 size: 16 residues. The CDR3 loop reads CASSLLPGQGFGEQYF. CDR3 sequence (DNA): TGCGCCAGCAGCTTGCTACCGGGACAGGGATTTGGCGAGCAGTACTTC.